This is a list of T cell receptor beta chains from one sample in a study of CD8 T cells in Susac syndrome. TCRdb called the immunoSEQ multiplex PCR reads again in MiXCR, with one record for every CDR3 protein. The profile shows more than 150,000 distinct CDR3 sequences, approximately 94% of them singletons. The specimen was CD4+ T cells from PBMCs. Receptors were obtained from a human donor with Susac syndrome. Both conserved end residues are part of each CDR3. Fields, in order: D gene, V gene, J gene, CDR3 length, clone size, CDR3 DNA, CDR3 protein. A D gene is named only where the DNA matches it firmly. Part of the rows lack a size; the others show once, few, many or a class for expanded clones.

>NA|TRBV6-2/TRBV6-3|TRBJ1-5|13|once
TGTGCCAGCAGACGACAGGTGGGTCAGCCCCAGCATTTT
CASRRQVGQPQHF
>NA|TRBV19|TRBJ1-5|14|NA
TGTGCCAGTAGTCCCCAAACCAGGTTTCAGCCCCAGCATTTT
CASSPQTRFQPQHF
>TRBD1|TRBV5-1|TRBJ2-3|13|NA
TGCGCCAGCAGTTACGAGGGGGCCGATACGCAGTATTTT
CASSYEGADTQYF
>NA|TRBV20-1|TRBJ1-1|15|NA
TGCAGTGCCCAGCGGGGGGGGTCGTGGAACACTGAAGCTTTCTTT
CSAQRGGSWNTEAFF
>NA|TRBV27|TRBJ2-7|14|NA
TGTGCCAGCAGAAGCCCGGGACTTACCTACGAGCAGTACTTC
CASRSPGLTYEQYF
>NA|TRBV7-9|TRBJ1-2|15|NA
TGTGCCAGCAGCGAGCCGGGGAGGGGAAACTATGGCTACACCTTC
CASSEPGRGNYGYTF
>NA|TRBV15|TRBJ2-1|13|NA
TGTGCCACCAGCAGATTCGAGTACAATGAGCAGTTCTTC
CATSRFEYNEQFF
>NA|TRBV5-6|TRBJ2-7|13|once
TGTGCCAGCAGCCTCCGGACCTCCTACGAGCAGTACTTC
CASSLRTSYEQYF
>TRBD2|TRBV4-1|TRBJ2-2|16|NA
TGCGCCAGCAGTTTGGGACTAGCCGGGGCCGCCGGGGAGCTGTTTTTT
CASSLGLAGAAGELFF
>NA|TRBV15|TRBJ2-7|14|once
TGTGCCACCAGCAGAGCCGACGGTCCCTACGAGCAGTACTTC
CATSRADGPYEQYF
>NA|TRBV20-1|TRBJ2-2|14|once
TGCAGTGCTCCCCGTCGATTAACCACCGGGGAGCTGTTTTTT
CSAPRRLTTGELFF
>NA|TRBV7-9|TRBJ2-3|15|NA
TGTGCCAGCAGCCTTCTTGGTACAGGCACAGATACGCAGTATTTT
CASSLLGTGTDTQYF
>NA|TRBV4-2|TRBJ2-5|21|NA
TGTGCCAGCAGCCAAGTACCGGGACCCATAAACCCTCCTTTGGCCCAAGAGACCCAGTACTTC
CASSQVPGPINPPLAQETQYF
>TRBD2|TRBV5-1|TRBJ2-5|14|NA
TGCGCCAGCAGCGTAGCGGGGGGCCAAGAGACCCAGTACTTC
CASSVAGGQETQYF
>TRBD2|TRBV28|TRBJ2-3|16|NA
TGTGCCAGCAGTTCGGCGGGAGTGGATTACACAGATACGCAGTATTTT
CASSSAGVDYTDTQYF
>NA|TRBV4-1|TRBJ2-7|14|NA
TGCGCCAGCAGCCTACGGGACCAGGCCTCCGAGCAGTACTTC
CASSLRDQASEQYF
>TRBD1|TRBV11-2|TRBJ2-2|16|NA
TGTGCCAGCAGCCCCGGGACAGGGGGCCACACCGGGGAGCTGTTTTTT
CASSPGTGGHTGELFF
>NA|TRBV27|TRBJ1-4|12|NA
TGTGCCAGCAGCTTCAGAGGGGAAAAACTGTTTTTT
CASSFRGEKLFF
>TRBD2|TRBV9|TRBJ2-5|15|NA
TGTGCCAGCAGCCCCTTAGTAGGGGAGGGAGAGACCCAGTACTTC
CASSPLVGEGETQYF
>NA|TRBV5-1|TRBJ1-4|13|once
TGCGCCAGCAGCGCACTAGGGGACGGAGCGCTGTTTTTT
CASSALGDGALFF
>TRBD1|TRBV29-1|TRBJ2-7|15|once
TGCAGCGTTGGTTATCCGACAGGGGCTCTCTACGAGCAGTACTTC
CSVGYPTGALYEQYF
>NA|TRBV7-2|TRBJ1-6|16|NA
TGTGCCAGCAGCTTAGTGGGTATGGAGGTCAATTCACCCCTCCACTTT
CASSLVGMEVNSPLHF
>NA|TRBV30|TRBJ2-1|11|NA
TGTGCCTGCACTTCGGGCAATGAGCAGTTCTTC
CACTSGNEQFF
>TRBD2|TRBV7-9|TRBJ2-3|15|NA
TGTGCCAGCAGCTTAGGCGGGGGGCCGTCCGATACGCAGTATTTT
CASSLGGGPSDTQYF
>TRBD1|TRBV4-3|TRBJ2-7|16|once
TGCGCCAGCAGCCAATACTCCGGGACAGGGTCGAACGAGCAGTACTTC
CASSQYSGTGSNEQYF
>NA|TRBV30|TRBJ2-2|16|NA
TGTGCCTGGAGTGTACGGCGGGTCTCGAACACCGGGGAGCTGTTTTTT
CAWSVRRVSNTGELFF
>NA|TRBV20-1|TRBJ2-1|13|once
TGCAGTGCTGTAAGCCGTTGGAACAATGAGCAGTTCTTC
CSAVSRWNNEQFF
>NA|TRBV24-1|TRBJ2-3|15|NA
TGTGCCAGACAAACCGGTCCGAATATCACAGATACGCAGTATTTT
CARQTGPNITDTQYF
>TRBD2|TRBV6-6|TRBJ2-5|13|NA
TGTGCCAGCAGGGGAGCGGGAGGAGAGACCCAGTACTTC
CASRGAGGETQYF
>NA|TRBV2|TRBJ1-5|15|NA
TGTGCCAGCAGTGAAGATGGCTTGAGCAATCAGCCCCAGCATTTT
CASSEDGLSNQPQHF
>NA|TRBV29-1|TRBJ2-3|14|NA
TGCAGCGGACGACAGAGGAATCCCACAGATACGCAGTATTTT
CSGRQRNPTDTQYF
>TRBD2|TRBV12-3/TRBV12-4|TRBJ2-7|14|NA
TGTGCCAGCAGTTTGACTAGCGGACCTTACGAGCAGTACTTC
CASSLTSGPYEQYF
>NA|TRBV7-2|TRBJ2-3|13|once
TGTGCCAGCAGCTCGCTTCGCACAGATACGCAGTATTTT
CASSSLRTDTQYF
>NA|TRBV20-1|TRBJ2-5|13|NA
TGCAGTGCTGTATCCGGGGCCACGGGGACCCAGTACTTC
CSAVSGATGTQYF
>NA|TRBV7-9|TRBJ2-5|15|NA
TGTGCCAGCAGCTTAGGGGGACCTTTCCAAGAGACCCAGTACTTC
CASSLGGPFQETQYF
>TRBD1|TRBV7-3|TRBJ1-1|16|once
TGTGCCAGCAGCTTAACTCCGGACAGGGGCTCCTATGAAGCTTTCTTT
CASSLTPDRGSYEAFF
>NA|TRBV30|TRBJ1-2|13|NA
TGTGCCTGGATTTTAGGGAACAAGGGTGGCTACACCTTC
CAWILGNKGGYTF
>NA|TRBV4-3|TRBJ2-1|14|NA
TGCGCCAGCAGCCAGCGGCAGGGTGCTAGTGAGCAGTTCTTC
CASSQRQGASEQFF
>TRBD2|TRBV4-2|TRBJ2-3|19|NA
TGTGCCAGCAGCCAAGATTGGGCTAGCGGGGGGACTAGCACAGATACGCAGTATTTT
CASSQDWASGGTSTDTQYF